This TCR beta chain comes out of a study of patients and donors after allogeneic stem cell transplantation. The CDR3 extends over 15 amino acids. V shed 0 bases and J shed 1 base, with 9 bases lying between them. The germline gives CDR1 MNHEY, CDR2 SVGAGI. This clonotype came up a few times. TCRdb redid the calling of the RT-PCR reads with MiXCR, one entry per CDR3 protein. The top ten clones hold around 3% of a sample with approximately 150,000 distinct CDR3 sequences, roughly 30% of them seen once. J is TRBJ2-5 and V is TRBV6-5; D is ambiguous. This sequence originates from a human donor who was either an allogeneic HSCT recipient or a stem cell or donor lymphocyte infusion donor (not recorded which). It is not recorded whose cells these are; they may come from a transplant donor. Sample: blood, either unsorted or a sorted T cell fraction (not recorded which). CDR3: CASSYSLAVQETQYF. CDR3 sequence (DNA): TGTGCCAGCAGTTACTCACTGGCGGTCCAAGAGACCCAGTACTTC.